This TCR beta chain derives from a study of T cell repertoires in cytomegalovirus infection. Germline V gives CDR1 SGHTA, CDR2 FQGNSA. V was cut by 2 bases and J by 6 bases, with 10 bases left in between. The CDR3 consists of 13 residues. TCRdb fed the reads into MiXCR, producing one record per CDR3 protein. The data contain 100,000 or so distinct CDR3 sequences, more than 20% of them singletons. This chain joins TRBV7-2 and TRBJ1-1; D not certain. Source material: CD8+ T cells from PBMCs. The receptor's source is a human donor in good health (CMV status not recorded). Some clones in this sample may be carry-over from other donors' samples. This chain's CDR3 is CASSLTKGAEAFF. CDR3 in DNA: TGTGCCAGCAGCTTAACCAAGGGTGCTGAAGCTTTCTTT.